This TCR beta chain was profiled in a study of cytomegalovirus exposure and HLA in healthy donors. Whole-study findings and limits: Three CMV-associated chains were confirmed in vitro to be specific for CMV antigens. A prior analysis recorded that most TCR beta V segments were productive about 87% or about 30% of the time.

With regard to this clone: What it recognizes is unknown.

Vbeta (60) and Jbeta (13) primers were used in the PCR. Data came from immunoSEQ multiplex PCR; TCRdb stores just in-frame clones and leaves some out. The listing records under 90,000 clones. Germline CDR1 reads MGHDK; CDR2 reads SYGVNS. CDR3 length: 15 amino acids. V gave up 5 bases and J gave up 5 bases; unmatched junction bases: 3. The clonotype originates from a man aged 45-65 years in good health and CMV-seropositive. Sequenced material: PBMCs. V is TRBV25-1 and J is TRBJ2-2, with TRBD2 identical over 12 bases. CDR3 protein: CASSRTSGNTGELFF. The CDR3 coding sequence is TGTGCCAGCAGTCGGACTAGCGGGAATACCGGGGAGCTGTTTTTT.